Sequencing of this T cell receptor (beta chain) was carried out in a study of cytomegalovirus exposure and HLA in healthy donors. Study-level information: Assignment to the Caucasian-associated ancestry cluster applied to roughly 80% of the 350 to 500 genotyped donors. Study-wide points: An analysis that came later showed most CMV-associated TCR beta chains appearing HLA-restricted.

CDR1 is SGHAT, CDR2 FQDESV, per germline (reference sequence). CDR3 length: 15 amino acids. V lost 2 bases, J lost 5 bases, and 13 bases lay in between. About this clone itself: What it binds is not known.

Use of 60 Vbeta and 13 Jbeta primers characterized the PCR. Profiling relied on immunoSEQ multiplex PCR, and the TCRdb table lists in-frame clones only, not all of them. This repertoire comprises 45,000 to 60,000 clones; its ten largest clones make up roughly 7.1%. This TCR was recovered from a woman in her forties in good health and CMV-seronegative. The sequenced sample was PBMCs. The rearrangement uses TRBV11-1 and TRBJ2-1, with a possible D match to TRBD2 (5 bases). CDR3 sequence reads: CASSLPLEGDNEQFF. The CDR3 nucleotides read TGTGCCAGCAGCTTACCTCTCGAGGGTGACAATGAGCAGTTCTTC.